Sequencing of this TCR beta chain was carried out in a study of blood T cell repertoires in COVID-19. Turning to the study itself: The analysed material was cDNA or gDNA that came from T cells, B-cell-depleted T cells, or PBMCs.

Method: immunoSEQ multiplex PCR; TCRdb's copy keeps in-frame clones and lacks some. The table has approximately 300,000 clones, around 90% seen once. V lost 4 bases and J lost 2; bases outside the gene matches: 4. Germline CDR1 is SGHDT and CDR2 is YYEEEE. The CDR3 sequence is 14 residues long. The sequenced sample was peripheral blood. This TCR derives from a woman aged 40 to 50 with COVID-19, enrolled during active disease. V and J are TRBV5-6 and TRBJ2-7; 9 positions agree with TRBD1. CDR3 nucleotides: TGTGCCAGCAGCCCAGGACAGGGGCCCTACGAGCAGTACTTC. Translation gives CASSPGQGPYEQYF.